The present TCR beta chain was sequenced within a study of patients and donors after allogeneic stem cell transplantation. A single record per CDR3 protein comes from TCRdb applying MiXCR to the RT-PCR reads. The table shows tens of thousands of distinct CDR3 sequences, with about two fifths occurring only once. The receptor comes from a human donor who was either an allogeneic HSCT recipient or a stem cell or donor lymphocyte infusion donor (not recorded which). It is not recorded whose cells these are; they may come from a transplant donor. Sequencing was carried out using blood, either unsorted or a sorted T cell fraction (not recorded which).

For the CDR3, the DNA is TGCAGTGCTATGGGTCAACTAGCGGGAGCCACCGGGTCCTACGAGCAGTACTTC. Translation: CSAMGQLAGATGSYEQYF. The chain carries TRBV20-1 and TRBJ2-7; TRBD2 matches at 11 bases. V dropped 4 bases and J dropped 1; count of bases not matched to a gene: 15. CDR1 is DFQATT and CDR2 is SNEGSKA in the germline V gene (reference sequence). The CDR3 extends over 18 amino acids.